This entry lists 24 T cell receptor beta chains sequenced from one sample in a study of OX40 agonist ivuxolimab in advanced cancers. Data came from immunoSEQ multiplex PCR; TCRdb stores just in-frame clones and leaves some out. Here the sample spans about 89,000 clones, just over 90% being singletons. Source: CD4+ or CD8+ T cells sorted from blood, taken in a trial of the OX40 agonist ivuxolimab. Receptors were obtained from an adult with an advanced solid tumor such as melanoma, head and neck, liver or kidney cancer.

The chain carries TRBV6-4 and TRBJ1-6; tentatively, D is TRBD1 (6 bases). Germline V lookup: CDR1 MRHNA, CDR2 SNTAGT. The length of the CDR3 is 14 residues. The V end was cut by 3 bases, the J end by 9 bases, with 12 bases between. In nucleotides, the CDR3 is TGTGCCAGCAGTGAGGTAGGGGGATCTTCACCCCTCCACTTT. Translating it yields CASSEVGGSSPLHF.

The chain combines TRBV7-2 with TRBJ2-5, with a possible D match to TRBD1 (6 bases). The germline gives CDR1 SGHTA, CDR2 FQGNSA. The CDR3 is 14 residues long. Trimming removed 4 bases from V and 1 base from J, with 10 bases in between. The CDR3 is CASSWTAGQETQYF. CDR3 coding DNA: TGTGCCAGCAGCTGGACAGCCGGCCAAGAGACCCAGTACTTC.

This sequence joins TRBV7-9 and TRBJ2-1; D remains unclear. This CDR3 comprises 13 residues. V lost 5 bases and J 7 bases, leaving 12 bases between the germline ends. Per the germline V gene, CDR1 is SEHNR and CDR2 is FQNEAQ (reference sequence). CDR3 loop: CASSPNRMNEQFF. The CDR3 bases are TGTGCCAGCAGCCCAAACCGCATGAATGAGCAGTTCTTC.

The chain employs TRBV6-6 and TRBJ2-5, with D hard to call. This CDR3 contains 16 residues. Deletions cut 6 bases from V and 2 bases from J, with 19 bases between. From germline, CDR1 is MNHNY and CDR2 SVGAGI (reference sequence). CDR3 sequence: CASRQSQAGTQETQYF. The CDR3 nucleotides are TGTGCCAGCAGGCAGAGTCAAGCAGGAACACAAGAGACCCAGTACTTC.

Regarding this clone: One end of the junction does not line up with germline, which may come from a read error. This chain connects TRBV18 to TRBJ1-1, with D perhaps matching TRBD1 (6 bases). Germline V gene lookup returns CDR1 KGHSH and CDR2 LQKENI. The CDR3 has 12 amino acids. CDR3 sequence: CASSPQGAEAFF. CDR3 nucleotide sequence: TGTGCCAGCTCTCCACAGGGAGCTGAAGCTTTCTTT.

Written as DNA, the CDR3 is TGTGCCAGCAGCTTAGAGGGCAGGGAATACGATCAGCCCCAGCATTTT. Translated: CASSLEGREYDQPQHF. This chain links TRBV7-7 with TRBJ1-5; possible D gene TRBD1, 5 bases. Trimming took off 1 base at V and 5 bases at J, with 15 bases between the two ends. CDR3 length equals 16 residues. Germline V CDR1 and CDR2: SSHAT, FNYEAQ (reference sequence).

V usage is TRBV9 and J usage is TRBJ2-5; 9 bases align to TRBD2. Germline assignment: CDR1 SGDLS and CDR2 YYNGEE. The CDR3 is 17 residues long. Losses at the gene ends were 0 bases for V and 2 bases for J; bases not matched to a gene: 8. Written as DNA, the CDR3 is TGTGCCAGCAGCGTAGGTTCCACTAGCGGGCCTCAAGAGACCCAGTACTTC. It translates to CASSVGSTSGPQETQYF. The full variable domain, in which reference TRBV9 and TRBJ2-5 provide the parts outside the CDR3, is DSGVTQTPKHLITATGQRVTLRCSPRSGDLSVYWYQQSLDQGLQFLIQYYNGEERAKGNILERFSAQQFPDLHSELNLSSLELGDSALYFCASSVGSTSGPQETQYFGPGTRLLVL.

The CDR3 loop reads CASSLGTGPNTEAFF. DNA for the CDR3: TGTGCCAGCAGCTTAGGCACAGGGCCGAACACTGAAGCTTTCTTT. The rearrangement uses TRBV11-2 and TRBJ1-1; possibly TRBD1 for D (6 bases). V was shortened by 1 base and J by 1 base, with 10 bases between the two germline ends. This CDR3 is 15 amino acids long. The germline CDR1 and CDR2 sequences are SGHAT and FQNNGV.

The rearrangement uses TRBV6-1 and TRBJ2-6; tentative D call: TRBD2 (6 bases). Trimming left V 8 bases short and J 1 base short, with 6 bases between. The germline V gene encodes CDR1 MNHNS and CDR2 SASEGT. This CDR3 has 13 residues. The CDR3 reads CASGGSGANVLTF. The DNA of the CDR3 is TGTGCCAGCGGGGGGTCTGGGGCCAACGTCCTGACTTTC.

This chain joins TRBV28 and TRBJ1-1, with a possible D match to TRBD1 (5 bases). This CDR3 has 15 amino acids. The germline V gene encodes CDR1 MDHEN and CDR2 SYDVKM. V dropped 7 bases and J dropped 0 bases, with 15 bases sitting between them. CDR3 protein: CASTQGAVMNTEAFF. DNA for the CDR3: TGTGCCAGCACCCAAGGGGCAGTAATGAACACTGAAGCTTTCTTT.

The chain has TRBV27 and TRBJ2-7; TRBD1 is a possible D gene (6 bases). Germline V CDR1 and CDR2: MNHEY, SMNVEV (reference sequence). The V end was cut by 3 bases, the J end by 3 bases, with 15 bases between. This CDR3 has 15 residues. Here the CDR3 DNA reads TGTGCCAGCAGTTTGGACAGAAGTCCATTCTACGAGCAGTACTTC. It codes for CASSLDRSPFYEQYF.

This sequence joins TRBV4-3 and TRBJ2-3; D ambiguous. The CDR3 consists of 15 residues. Germline V lookup: CDR1 LGHNA, CDR2 YSLEER. V was pared by 2 bases and J by 2 bases, with 11 bases between. The CDR3: CASSQNVLATDTQYF. The CDR3 DNA reads TGCGCCAGCAGCCAAAACGTTTTGGCCACAGATACGCAGTATTTT.

The chain recombines TRBV27 with TRBJ2-1, with 8 bases fitting TRBD2. The J segment lost 3 bases and the V segment lost 6 bases, leaving 10 bases of the junction unmatched. Germline V gene data show CDR1 as MNHEY and CDR2 as SMNVEV (reference sequence). This CDR3 has 16 residues. CDR3: CASRPNLAGSYNEQFF. CDR3 nucleotide sequence: TGTGCCAGCAGGCCTAATCTAGCGGGTAGCTACAATGAGCAGTTCTTC.

The V and J genes are TRBV9 and TRBJ1-2, with TRBD1 as a possible D gene (5 bases). V gave up 2 bases and J gave up 6 bases, with 8 bases separating them. The CDR3 contains 12 residues. Germline CDR1 reads SGDLS; CDR2 reads YYNGEE. This chain's CDR3 is CASSVRGDGYTF. CDR3 coding DNA: TGTGCCAGCAGCGTCAGAGGGGATGGCTACACCTTC.

The CDR3, as DNA: TGCGCCAGCAGCCAAGGAGGGCCGTTCTTGGAGACCCAGTACTTC. Its translation is CASSQGGPFLETQYF. The genes are TRBV4-1 and TRBJ2-5, with D perhaps TRBD2 (5 bases). CDR3 length: 15 amino acids. Germline CDR1 is MGHRA and CDR2 is YSYEKL. Trimming removed 1 base from V and 5 bases from J, with 14 bases in between.

In DNA form, the CDR3 reads TGTGCCAGCAGCCAGGGCCCAGTTGACACTGAAGCTTTCTTT. It specifies CASSQGPVDTEAFF. V is TRBV11-2 and J is TRBJ1-1; possible D gene TRBD1, 5 bases. This CDR3 is 14 amino acids long. Germline CDR1 and CDR2: SGHAT and FQNNGV. The V end was cut by 5 bases, the J end by 3 bases, with 13 bases between.

The CDR3 protein is CASSPDPTNEKLFF. In DNA, the CDR3 is TGTGCCAGCAGCCCCGACCCAACTAATGAAAAACTGTTTTTT. The chain links TRBV7-2 to TRBJ1-4; unclear D gene. Trimming took 5 bases from V and 0 from J, leaving 7 bases between them. This CDR3 spans 14 amino acids. Germline CDR1 SGHTA, CDR2 FQGNSA.

The chain is built from TRBV14 and TRBJ2-5; perhaps TRBD1 as D (6 bases). V gave up 4 bases and J gave up 5 bases, with 20 bases separating them. Germline V gene lookup returns CDR1 SGHDN and CDR2 FVKESK. The CDR3 has 16 amino acids. CDR3 coding DNA: TGTGCCAGCAGCCCTCTCAGGGGCGGGTCGGAGGAGACCCAGTACTTC. Translation: CASSPLRGGSEETQYF. Looking up the rest from reference TRBV14 and TRBJ2-5 gives the full variable domain: EAGVTQFPSHSVIEKGQTVTLRCDPISGHDNLYWYRRVMGKEIKFLLHFVKESKQDESGMPNNRFLAERTGGTYSTLKVQPAELEDSGVYFCASSPLRGGSEETQYFGPGTRLLVL.

This sequence joins TRBV6-1 and TRBJ1-5; no reliable D call. The CDR3 has 13 residues. The germline V and J ends were trimmed by 5 bases and 0 bases, with 5 bases remaining between them. Germline CDR1 MNHNS, CDR2 SASEGT. The CDR3 loop reads CASSINSNQPQHF. The CDR3 DNA reads TGTGCCAGCAGTATCAATAGCAATCAGCCCCAGCATTTT.

A remark on this clone: The conserved phenylalanine or tryptophan is not found at the CDR3 terminus, so this likely reflects a read error. The chain joins TRBV29-1 to TRBJ1-1, with a possible D match to TRBD1 (6 bases). Trimming shortened V by 3 bases and J by 0 bases, and 17 bases separated the two germline ends. The CDR3 loop spans 16 amino acids. The germline gives CDR1 SQVTM, CDR2 ANQGSEA. The CDR3 DNA is TGCAGCGTTGATGCAGCGTCAGGGGACATGAACACTGAAGCTTTCCTT. This codes for CSVDAASGDMNTEAFL.

Concerning this clone itself: One end of the junction fails to match germline, which may point to a read error. The chain combines TRBV18 with TRBJ2-7, with D hard to call. Germline values: CDR1 KGHSH, CDR2 LQKENI. CDR3 length: 13 residues. The CDR3 is CVSSPSGTYEQYF. CDR3 nucleotides: TGTGTCAGCTCACCATCAGGCACCTACGAGCAGTACTTC.

This clone has a single count. The same CDR3 is also encoded by other DNA sequences in this sample. The chain combines TRBV28 with TRBJ1-2; the D is unclear. There are 12 residues in the CDR3. Between the trimmed V and J ends, which lost 3 bases and 2 bases, there was a span of 4 bases. The germline gives CDR1 MDHEN, CDR2 SYDVKM. The CDR3 DNA reads as TGTGCCAGCAGTTTGAGAAACTATGGCTACACCTTC. Its protein product is CASSLRNYGYTF.

This rearrangement joins TRBV2 to TRBJ2-7; D gene unclear. Trimming took off 5 bases at V and 2 bases at J, with 4 bases between the two ends. CDR1 and CDR2 from the germline V gene are SNHLY and FYNNEI. The CDR3 is 11 residues long. The DNA for the CDR3 is TGTGCCAGCAGTACAACCTACGAGCAGTACTTC. Amino acids: CASSTTYEQYF. The complete variable domain, with remaining parts taken from reference TRBV2 and TRBJ2-7, reads EPEVTQTPSHQVTQMGQEVILRCVPISNHLYFYWYRQILGQKVEFLVSFYNNEISEKSEIFDDQFSVERPDGSNFTLKIRSTKLEDSAMYFCASSTTYEQYFGPGTRLTVT.

This rearrangement joins TRBV18 to TRBJ1-1; D ambiguous. CDR3 length: 13 amino acids. The V end lost 3 bases, the J end lost 11 bases, and 16 bases lay between the germline ends. The germline gives CDR1 KGHSH, CDR2 LQKENI. The CDR3 DNA sequence: TGTGCCAGCTCACCCCCTATGGACCCGGAGGCTTTCTTT. It codes for CASSPPMDPEAFF.